These 20 T cell receptor beta chains originate from one sample sequenced in a study of cytomegalovirus exposure and HLA in healthy donors. 60 Vbeta and 13 Jbeta primers were used in PCR. TCRdb keeps only in-frame clones here, not all; method: immunoSEQ multiplex PCR. Of around 120,000 clones in the sample, 80% are singletons; the top ten hold under 3%. Sequenced sample: PBMCs. The receptors originated from a man aged 25 to 40 in good health and CMV-seronegative.

V and J are TRBV28 and TRBJ2-7; 7 bases align to TRBD1. The CDR3 length is 16 residues. V trimming: 6 bases; J trimming: 0 bases; junction bases outside the gene matches: 11. From germline, CDR1 is MDHEN and CDR2 SYDVKM. CDR3 amino acids: CASRDWGRGSSYEQYF. The CDR3 DNA sequence: TGTGCCAGCAGGGATTGGGGCAGGGGGAGCTCCTACGAGCAGTACTTC.

The chain is built from TRBV12-5 and TRBJ2-3; TRBD2 might be the D (5 bases). With 4 bases removed from V and 6 bases from J, the gap between germline ends came to 8 bases. The CDR3 has 12 amino acids. Germline V gene data show CDR1 as LGHNT and CDR2 as FRNRAP. CDR3 coding DNA: TGTGCTAGTGGTTCGCGGGTCGATACGCAGTATTTT. Amino acids: CASGSRVDTQYF. The variable domain in full, completed from reference TRBV12-5 and TRBJ2-3, reads DARVTQTPRHKVTEMGQEVTMRCQPILGHNTVFWYRQTMMQGLELLAYFRNRAPLDDSGMPKDRFSAEMPDATLATLKIQPSEPRDSAVYFCASGSRVDTQYFGPGTRLTVL.

This chain uses TRBV2 with TRBJ1-3, with D perhaps TRBD1 (6 bases). The germline V gene encodes CDR1 SNHLY and CDR2 FYNNEI. This CDR3 is built from 17 residues. The ends were cut back, 3 bases at V and 2 bases at J, with 17 bases in the middle. The CDR3 DNA reads as TGTGCCAGCAGTGACTCACAAAACAGGGTAACTGGAAACACCATATATTTT. Translation gives CASSDSQNRVTGNTIYF. Full variable domain (remainder filled in from reference TRBV2 and TRBJ1-3): EPEVTQTPSHQVTQMGQEVILRCVPISNHLYFYWYRQILGQKVEFLVSFYNNEISEKSEIFDDQFSVERPDGSNFTLKIRSTKLEDSAMYFCASSDSQNRVTGNTIYFGEGSWLTVV.

V and J are TRBV19 and TRBJ2-2; 9 nucleotides align to TRBD1. Germline-derived CDR1 and CDR2 are LNHDA and SQIVND (reference sequence). The CDR3 is made up of 16 amino acids. J lost 3 bases, V lost 4 bases, and 6 bases had no gene match. The CDR3 nucleotides are TGTGCCAGTAGTAACCCGACAGGGGGGGACACCGGGGAGCTGTTTTTT. Amino acid sequence: CASSNPTGGDTGELFF.

The gene calls are TRBV5-4 and TRBJ2-7; D call uncertain. The CDR3 covers 10 residues. The V end was cut by 4 bases, the J end by 5 bases, with 4 bases between. In germline, CDR1 is SGHNT, CDR2 YYREEE (reference sequence). CDR3 DNA sequence: TGTGCCAGCAGCGCTAACGAGCAGTACTTC. Amino acid sequence: CASSANEQYF.

J is TRBJ2-1 and V is TRBV4-1; no clear D. V dropped 4 bases and J dropped 9 bases, with 19 bases sitting between them. CDR1 and CDR2 (germline): MGHRA, YSYEKL. The CDR3 is 15 residues long. Here the CDR3 reads CASSPPGGVSSEQFF. The CDR3 DNA is TGCGCCAGCAGCCCCCCCGGTGGAGTTAGCAGTGAGCAGTTCTTC.

The V and J genes are TRBV7-3 and TRBJ2-1, with D perhaps TRBD2 (6 bases). Germline V gene data show CDR1 as SGHTA and CDR2 as FQGTGA. The CDR3 loop spans 17 amino acids. Trimming removed 5 bases at V and 1 base at J, with 18 bases between. The CDR3 loop is CASSDTLGRGSYNEQFF. CDR3 coding DNA: TGTGCCAGCAGCGACACACTCGGGCGGGGATCCTACAATGAGCAGTTCTTC.

This chain's CDR3 is CATRGNRGGYTF. For the CDR3, the DNA is TGTGCCACCAGGGGGAACCGGGGGGGCTACACCTTC. The rearrangement joins TRBV6-6 to TRBJ1-2, with 7 positions matching TRBD1. The CDR3 is 12 residues long. Germline V CDR1 and CDR2: MNHNY, SVGAGI (reference sequence). The V segment lost 10 bases and the J segment 8 bases; nucleotides outside the gene matches: 10.

This rearrangement joins TRBV30 to TRBJ1-4; 7 bases agree with TRBD1. Germline V lookup: CDR1 GTSNPN, CDR2 SVGIG (reference sequence). Trimming cost V 4 bases and J 15 bases; bases outside gene matches: 11. The CDR3 has 12 amino acids. The CDR3 DNA follows: TGTGCCTGGACCCCCGGAGGGACAGTAATGTTTTTT. Translation gives CAWTPGGTVMFF.

The CDR3 bases are TGTGCCATCAGTGGCATGAGGGTCAGTACAAAATTATATGGCTACACCTTC. Protein sequence: CAISGMRVSTKLYGYTF. The rearrangement links TRBV10-3 to TRBJ1-2, with D unresolved. CDR3 length: 17 amino acids. Germline V gene lookup returns CDR1 ENHRY and CDR2 SYGVKD. V dropped 4 bases and J dropped 5 bases, with 23 bases sitting between them.

The chain joins TRBV6-1 to TRBJ1-1; 7 bases agree with TRBD1. Germline trimming cut 6 bases from V and 5 bases from J; bases unmatched to any gene: 12. Germline-derived CDR1 and CDR2 are MNHNS and SASEGT. The CDR3 is 15 residues long. The CDR3 nucleotides are TGTGCCAGCAGATCAGCCGGGACAGATGGAACTGAAGCTTTCTTT. It codes for CASRSAGTDGTEAFF.

CDR3: CASSQGDRSSYNEQFF. The CDR3 DNA reads TGCGCCAGCAGCCAGGGGGACAGGAGCTCCTACAATGAGCAGTTCTTC. J is TRBJ2-1 and V is TRBV4-1; 8 nucleotides match TRBD1. The CDR3 extends over 16 amino acids. CDR1 is MGHRA and CDR2 is YSYEKL in the germline V gene. The V gene end was trimmed by 3 bases and the J gene end by 0 bases; junction bases not matched to a gene: 4.

The CDR3 nucleotides read TGTGCCAGCAGCGTAGCAGGTCATACCTCTGGAAACACCATATATTTT. This gives the protein CASSVAGHTSGNTIYF. The rearrangement uses TRBV9 and TRBJ1-3; D gene uncertain. The V gene's germline CDR1 is SGDLS and CDR2 YYNGEE. Trimming pared 0 bases from V and 0 bases from J, leaving 10 bases between. The CDR3 loop spans 16 amino acids.

This sequence joins TRBV4-3 and TRBJ1-5; 9 nucleotides agree with TRBD1. The germline CDR1 and CDR2 sequences are LGHNA and YSLEER. V was pared by 3 bases and J by 1 base, with 7 bases of the junction left unmatched. This CDR3 is built from 17 residues. The CDR3 sequence is CASSHGDRARSNQPQHF. The CDR3 nucleotides read TGCGCCAGCAGCCATGGGGACAGGGCCCGAAGCAATCAGCCCCAGCATTTT.

This chain connects TRBV18 to TRBJ2-5; D possibly corresponds to TRBD1 (6 bases). The ends were cut back, 1 base at V and 1 base at J, with 13 bases in the middle. This CDR3 is built from 16 residues. Germline CDR1 and CDR2: KGHSH and LQKENI. The CDR3 region is CASSPLSGAGQETQYF. The CDR3 bases are TGTGCCAGCTCACCACTGTCAGGGGCGGGCCAAGAGACCCAGTACTTC.

This clone was picked up one time. The gene calls are TRBV5-8 and TRBJ2-7, with 7 bases lining up with TRBD1. The CDR3 spans 18 residues. Germline V CDR1 and CDR2: SGHTS, YDEGEE. Unmatched junction bases numbered 12, after V lost 0 bases and J lost 0 bases. In nucleotides, the CDR3 is TGTGCCAGCAGCTTGGATGCCCCGGGACAGCACAGCTCCTACGAGCAGTACTTC. This translates into CASSLDAPGQHSSYEQYF.

This clone was counted once. V and J are TRBV5-1 and TRBJ2-5, with D hard to call. V gave up 5 bases and J gave up 2 bases, with 13 bases separating them. The germline CDR1 and CDR2 sequences are SGHRS and YFSETQ. The CDR3 runs to 14 residues. CDR3 DNA sequence: TGCGCCAGCAGTCGAGAATCCAGGCAAGAGACCCAGTACTTC. This codes for CASSRESRQETQYF.

This chain joins TRBV4-1 and TRBJ2-7, with 10 bases lining up with TRBD2. Germline V gene data show CDR1 as MGHRA and CDR2 as YSYEKL. CDR3 size: 15 residues. J lost 4 bases, V lost 3 bases, and 6 bases had no gene match. CDR3 sequence: CASSQSSGRPYEQYF. CDR3 nucleotides: TGCGCCAGCAGCCAGAGTAGCGGGAGGCCTTACGAGCAGTACTTC.

The rearrangement links TRBV5-1 to TRBJ1-4; 9 bases are a match to TRBD1. The CDR3 covers 15 residues. V shed 3 bases and J 2 bases; nucleotides not matched to a gene: 2. The V gene's germline CDR1 is SGHRS and CDR2 YFSETQ. CDR3 sequence reads: CASSYDRGTNEKLFF. The CDR3 DNA reads as TGCGCCAGCAGCTACGACAGGGGGACTAATGAAAAACTGTTTTTT.

This chain joins TRBV6-5 and TRBJ2-7; possibly TRBD2 for D (6 bases). CDR1 is MNHEY and CDR2 is SVGAGI in the germline V gene. The CDR3 is 16 amino acids. V lost 1 base and J lost 0, with 13 bases in between. CDR3 loop: CASSYFLGGLSYEQYF. CDR3 sequence (DNA): TGTGCCAGCAGTTACTTCCTGGGGGGACTCTCCTACGAGCAGTACTTC.